The sequence of this T cell receptor beta chain was determined in a study of blood T cell repertoires in COVID-19. Overall study context: T cells, B-cell-depleted T cells, or PBMCs supplied cDNA or gDNA.

This CDR3 is built from 15 residues. J gave up 4 bases and V 0 bases, and 4 bases lay outside the gene matches. Germline assignment: CDR1 LGHNA and CDR2 YSLEER. The data were produced by immunoSEQ multiplex PCR, yet TCRdb's version contains in-frame clones alone and is incomplete. The data hold about 300,000 clones, with around 90% observed a single time. Patients from Seattle were sampled longitudinally, starting during active infection. This chain links TRBV4-3 with TRBJ1-2; 8 bases align to TRBD1. The source of this sequence is a woman aged 45-59 years with COVID-19, enrolled during active disease. Sequenced sample: peripheral blood. The CDR3 nucleotides are TGCGCCAGCAGCCAAGACAGGGGGCTTTTCTATGGCTACACCTTC. As protein: CASSQDRGLFYGYTF.